This is a list of T cell receptor beta chains from one sample in a study of blood T cell repertoires in COVID-19. Here immunoSEQ multiplex PCR was the method, and the copy in TCRdb shows in-frame clones only, minus some. The table has 95,000 to 110,000 clones, about 90% seen once; the top ten hold 1% to 1.5%. Sequencing was performed on peripheral blood. These receptors all come from a woman in her 30s with acute or convalescent COVID-19. The CDR3 runs from the conserved cysteine through the conserved F or W. Fields, in order: CDR3 length, V gene, J gene, D gene, CDR3 protein. A D gene is named only where the DNA matches it firmly.

len: 17
v_gene: TRBV28
j_gene: TRBJ1-3
d_gene: TRBD1
CDR3aa: CASRAGGTALRGNTIYF

len: 13
v_gene: TRBV12-3/TRBV12-4
j_gene: TRBJ1-5
d_gene: .
CDR3aa: CASSRQVLQPQHF

len: 15
v_gene: TRBV7-8
j_gene: TRBJ2-3
d_gene: .
CDR3aa: CASSLGLGGLDTQYF

len: 13
v_gene: TRBV2
j_gene: TRBJ1-2
d_gene: .
CDR3aa: CASSESLDYGYTF

len: 16
v_gene: TRBV27
j_gene: TRBJ2-1
d_gene: .
CDR3aa: CASSLLAKRLSGEQFF

len: 15
v_gene: TRBV9
j_gene: TRBJ1-4
d_gene: TRBD1
CDR3aa: CASSAGTGWNEKLFF

len: 15
v_gene: TRBV7-2
j_gene: TRBJ1-5
d_gene: .
CDR3aa: CASSLWYGGGQAQHF

len: 19
v_gene: TRBV27
j_gene: TRBJ2-7
d_gene: .
CDR3aa: CASSRSGTFLGDSLYEQYF

len: 15
v_gene: TRBV28
j_gene: TRBJ1-3
d_gene: .
CDR3aa: CASSPPQGHGNTIYF

len: 13
v_gene: TRBV5-4
j_gene: TRBJ2-1
d_gene: TRBD1
CDR3aa: CASSFTGGNEQFF